The sequence of this T cell receptor (beta chain) was determined in a study of OX40 agonist ivuxolimab in advanced cancers. Profiled with immunoSEQ multiplex PCR; TCRdb holds only in-frame clones, not every one. In the table there are under 65,000 clones, more than 80% of which are singletons. Trimming cost V 8 bases and J 5 bases; bases outside gene matches: 7. CDR3 length equals 15 residues. Germline lookup yields CDR1 SNHLY and CDR2 FYNNEI. The receptor was isolated from an adult with an advanced solid tumor such as melanoma, head and neck, liver or kidney cancer. The material sequenced was CD4+ or CD8+ T cells sorted from blood, taken in a trial of the OX40 agonist ivuxolimab. The chain carries TRBV2 and TRBJ2-2, with 11 positions matching TRBD2. This chain's CDR3 is CASRLTSGATGELFF. CDR3 sequence (DNA): TGTGCCAGCCGCTTGACTAGCGGGGCGACCGGGGAGCTGTTTTTT. The full variable domain, rest sourced from reference TRBV2 and TRBJ2-2, is EPEVTQTPSHQVTQMGQEVILRCVPISNHLYFYWYRQILGQKVEFLVSFYNNEISEKSEIFDDQFSVERPDGSNFTLKIRSTKLEDSAMYFCASRLTSGATGELFFGEGSRLTVL.